This T cell receptor beta chain was retrieved from a study of T-cell memory formation after mild COVID-19. TCRdb processed the 5' RACE reads anew with MiXCR; each CDR3 protein has one entry. This sample has about 270,000 distinct CDR3 sequences, with 15% to 20% found just once. The CDR3 length is 13 residues. Germline lookup yields CDR1 LGHDT and CDR2 YNNKEL (reference sequence). V was clipped by 6 bases and J by 3 bases; unmatched bases: 2. This clonotype was observed many times. The chain employs TRBV3-1 and TRBJ2-7; 10 nucleotides line up with TRBD2. The receptor was derived from a man in his late teens or twenties who had mild COVID-19 (a few samples of this study predate the infection). Cell type and time point are not known. The specimen sequenced was PBMCs or a T cell subset sorted from them (not recorded which). CDR3 residues: CASSRTSGYEQYF. The CDR3 DNA reads TGTGCCAGCAGTCGGACTAGCGGCTACGAGCAGTACTTC.